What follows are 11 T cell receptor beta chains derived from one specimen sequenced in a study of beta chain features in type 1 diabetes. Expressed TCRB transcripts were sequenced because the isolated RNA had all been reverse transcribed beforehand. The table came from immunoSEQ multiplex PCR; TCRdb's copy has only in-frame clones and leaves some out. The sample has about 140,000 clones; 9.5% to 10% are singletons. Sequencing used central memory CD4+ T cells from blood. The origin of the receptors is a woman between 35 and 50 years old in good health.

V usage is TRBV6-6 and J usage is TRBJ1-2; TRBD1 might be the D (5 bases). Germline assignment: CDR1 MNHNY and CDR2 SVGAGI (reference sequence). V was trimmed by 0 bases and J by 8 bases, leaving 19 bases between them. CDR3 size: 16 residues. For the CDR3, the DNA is TGTGCCAGCAGTTACTCCCAAGCGGGGGGAAGGGAGGGCTACACCTTC. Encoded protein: CASSYSQAGGREGYTF.

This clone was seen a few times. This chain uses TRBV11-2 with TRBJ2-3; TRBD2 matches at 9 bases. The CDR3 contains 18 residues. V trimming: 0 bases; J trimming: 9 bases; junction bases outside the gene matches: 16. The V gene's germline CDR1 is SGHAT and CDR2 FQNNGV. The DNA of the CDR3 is TGTGCCAGCAGCTTAGAAGGGAGGAGCGGGGGGACGTTTCGGACGCAGTATTTT. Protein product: CASSLEGRSGGTFRTQYF.

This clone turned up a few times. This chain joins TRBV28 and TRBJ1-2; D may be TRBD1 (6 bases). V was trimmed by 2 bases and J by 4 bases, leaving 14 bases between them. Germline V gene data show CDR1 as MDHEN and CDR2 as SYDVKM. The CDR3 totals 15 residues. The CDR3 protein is CASSLPGGAGYGYTF. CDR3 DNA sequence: TGTGCCAGCAGTTTACCGGGGGGCGCCGGCTATGGCTACACCTTC.

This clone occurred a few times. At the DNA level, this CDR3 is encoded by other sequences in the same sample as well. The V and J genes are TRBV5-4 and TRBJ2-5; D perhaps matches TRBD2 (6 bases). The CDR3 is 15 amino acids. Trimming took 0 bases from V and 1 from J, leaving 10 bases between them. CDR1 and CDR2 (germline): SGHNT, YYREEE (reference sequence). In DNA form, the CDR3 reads TGTGCCAGCAGCTTGGCAGGGCGGGGCCAAGAGACCCAGTACTTC. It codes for CASSLAGRGQETQYF. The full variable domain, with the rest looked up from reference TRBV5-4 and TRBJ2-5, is ETGVTQSPTHLIKTRGQQVTLRCSSQSGHNTVSWYQQALGQGPQFIFQYYREEENGRGNFPPRFSGLQFPNYSSELNVNALELDDSALYLCASSLAGRGQETQYFGPGTRLLVL.

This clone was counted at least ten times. CDR3 sequence reads: CASSESTGSEAFF. The CDR3 DNA sequence: TGTGCCAGCAGCGAATCGACAGGTTCGGAAGCTTTCTTT. The gene calls are TRBV7-2 and TRBJ1-1; D is possibly TRBD1 (6 bases). Germline CDR1 and CDR2: SGHTA and FQGNSA. V gave up 5 bases and J gave up 8 bases, with 15 bases separating them. CDR3 length: 13 amino acids.

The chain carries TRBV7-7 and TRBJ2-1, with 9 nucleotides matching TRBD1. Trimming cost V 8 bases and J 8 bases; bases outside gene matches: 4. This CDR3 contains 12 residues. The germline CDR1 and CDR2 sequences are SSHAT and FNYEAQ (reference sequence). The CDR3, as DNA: TGTGCCAGCCAAACAGGGGGCGATGAGCAGTTCTTC. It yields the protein CASQTGGDEQFF.

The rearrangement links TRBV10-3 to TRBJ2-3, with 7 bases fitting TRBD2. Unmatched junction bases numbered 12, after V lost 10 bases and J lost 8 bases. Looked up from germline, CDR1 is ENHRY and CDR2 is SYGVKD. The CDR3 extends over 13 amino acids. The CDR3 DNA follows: TGTGCCAGCTACACTAGCGAGGCAGGTACGCAGTATTTT. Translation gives CASYTSEAGTQYF.

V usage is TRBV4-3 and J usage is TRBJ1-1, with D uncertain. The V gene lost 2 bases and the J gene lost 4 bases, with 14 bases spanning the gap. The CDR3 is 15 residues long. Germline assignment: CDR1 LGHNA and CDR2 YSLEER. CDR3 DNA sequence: TGCGCCAGCAGCCAAACCTTACAGATCCCCACTGAAGCTTTCTTT. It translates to CASSQTLQIPTEAFF.

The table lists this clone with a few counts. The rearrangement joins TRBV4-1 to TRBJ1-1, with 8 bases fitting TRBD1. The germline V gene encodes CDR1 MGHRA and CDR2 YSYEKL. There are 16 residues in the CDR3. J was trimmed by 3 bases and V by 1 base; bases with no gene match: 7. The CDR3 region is CASSQGPGQGHTEAFF. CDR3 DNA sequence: TGCGCCAGCAGCCAAGGACCAGGACAGGGACACACTGAAGCTTTCTTT.

This chain's CDR3 is CASSLVAGNQETQYF. CDR3 nucleotides: TGCGCCAGCAGCTTGGTAGCGGGGAACCAAGAGACCCAGTACTTC. The chain has TRBV5-1 and TRBJ2-5, with TRBD2 matching 8 bases. The CDR3 is 15 amino acids. The J segment lost 0 bases and the V segment lost 0 bases, leaving 1 base of the junction unmatched. The germline V gene encodes CDR1 SGHRS and CDR2 YFSETQ.

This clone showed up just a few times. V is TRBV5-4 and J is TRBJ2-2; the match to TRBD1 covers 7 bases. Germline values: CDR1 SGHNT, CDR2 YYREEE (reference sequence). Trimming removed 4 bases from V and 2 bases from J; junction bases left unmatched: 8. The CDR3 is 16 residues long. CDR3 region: CASSLNRGGNTGELFF. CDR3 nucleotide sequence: TGTGCCAGCAGCCTCAACAGGGGCGGAAACACCGGGGAGCTGTTTTTT.